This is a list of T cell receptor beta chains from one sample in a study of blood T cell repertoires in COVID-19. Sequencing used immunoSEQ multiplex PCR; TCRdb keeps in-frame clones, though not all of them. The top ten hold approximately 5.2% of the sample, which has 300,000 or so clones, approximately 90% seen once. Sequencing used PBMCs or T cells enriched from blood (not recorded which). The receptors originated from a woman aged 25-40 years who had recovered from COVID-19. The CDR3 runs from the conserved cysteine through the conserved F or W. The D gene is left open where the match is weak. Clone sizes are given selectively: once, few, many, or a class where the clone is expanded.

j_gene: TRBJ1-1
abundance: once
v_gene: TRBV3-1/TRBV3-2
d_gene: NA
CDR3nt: TGTGCCAGCAGCCAAACCCAGGCAAACACTGAAGCTTTCTTT
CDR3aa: CASSQTQANTEAFF

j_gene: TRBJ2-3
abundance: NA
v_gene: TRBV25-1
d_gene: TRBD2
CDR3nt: TGTGCCAGCCGAAGGGGGCTAGCGGGGGGGCCCGGAGATACGCAGTATTTT
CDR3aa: CASRRGLAGGPGDTQYF

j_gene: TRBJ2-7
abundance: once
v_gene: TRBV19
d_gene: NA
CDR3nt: TGTGCCAGTAGTATTGCAGGGCGCAGCTACGAGCAGTACTTC
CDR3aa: CASSIAGRSYEQYF

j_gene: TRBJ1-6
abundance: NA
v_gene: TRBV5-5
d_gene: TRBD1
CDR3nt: TGTGCCAGCAGCTTAGGGACAGGACTTCGTTCACCCCTCCACTTT
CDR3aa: CASSLGTGLRSPLHF

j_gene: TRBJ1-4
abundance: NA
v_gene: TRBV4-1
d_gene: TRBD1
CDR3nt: TGCGCCAGCACCGGACAGGGGTCTAATGAAAAACTGTTTTTT
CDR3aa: CASTGQGSNEKLFF

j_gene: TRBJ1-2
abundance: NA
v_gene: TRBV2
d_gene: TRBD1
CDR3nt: TGTGCCACGCTAGAACCTCGACAGGGGATTGTGAATGGCTACACCTTC
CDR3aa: CATLEPRQGIVNGYTF

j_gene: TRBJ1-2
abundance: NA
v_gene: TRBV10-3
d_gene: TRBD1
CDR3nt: TGTGCCACCTTCGGACAGGGAGTCCCCAACTATGGCTACACCTTC
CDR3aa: CATFGQGVPNYGYTF

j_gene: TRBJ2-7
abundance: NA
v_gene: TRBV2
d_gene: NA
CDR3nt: TGTGCCAGCAGTCCTGCCGGGACAAGCTACGAGCAGTACTTC
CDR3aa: CASSPAGTSYEQYF

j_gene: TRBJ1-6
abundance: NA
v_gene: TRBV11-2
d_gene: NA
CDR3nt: TGTGCCAGCAGCTACGCCGGGGAGGGAGCCTCAAGGGCCCTCCACTTT
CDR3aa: CASSYAGEGASRALHF

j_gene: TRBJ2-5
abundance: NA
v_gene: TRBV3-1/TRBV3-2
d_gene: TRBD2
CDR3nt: TGTGCCAGCAGCCAAGATAAGCTAGCGGGGGGGTACCAAGAGACCCAGTACTTC
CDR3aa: CASSQDKLAGGYQETQYF

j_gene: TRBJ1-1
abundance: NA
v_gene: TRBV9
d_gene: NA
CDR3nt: TGTGCCAGCAGCGCTCTGACAGGCCGTCGGACTGAAGCTTTCTTT
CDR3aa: CASSALTGRRTEAFF

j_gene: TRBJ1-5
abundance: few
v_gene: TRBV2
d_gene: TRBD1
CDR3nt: TGTGCCAGCAGGGGGACAGGGTCGGGTCAGCCCCAGCATTTT
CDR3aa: CASRGTGSGQPQHF

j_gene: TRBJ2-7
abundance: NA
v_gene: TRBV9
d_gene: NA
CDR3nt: TGTGCCAGCAGCCCTCGGGGGGCAGGGTTGGACTACGAGCAGTACTTC
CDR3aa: CASSPRGAGLDYEQYF

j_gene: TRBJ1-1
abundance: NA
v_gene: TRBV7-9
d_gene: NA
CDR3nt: TGTGCCAGCAGCTCCCTCGGGGGGACGATGAACACTGAAGCTTTCTTT
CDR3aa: CASSSLGGTMNTEAFF

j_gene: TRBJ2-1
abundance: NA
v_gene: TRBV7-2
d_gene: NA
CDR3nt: TGTGCCAGCAGCTCCGATCAGGGCCGACGGTTCTTC
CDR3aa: CASSSDQGRRFF

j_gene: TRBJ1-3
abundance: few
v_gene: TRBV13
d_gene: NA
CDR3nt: TGTGCCAGCAGCTTAGTGAGCAGGGCTGGAAACACCATATATTTT
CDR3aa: CASSLVSRAGNTIYF

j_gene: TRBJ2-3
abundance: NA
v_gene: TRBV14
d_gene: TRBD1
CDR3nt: TGTGCCAGCAGCCCGTGGGACAGGGGTCCCACAGATACGCAGTATTTT
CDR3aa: CASSPWDRGPTDTQYF

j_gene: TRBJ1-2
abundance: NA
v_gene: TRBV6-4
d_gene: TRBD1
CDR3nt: TGTGCCAGCAGCCAAACAGGACAGGGGCTCTATGGCTACACCTTC
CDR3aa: CASSQTGQGLYGYTF

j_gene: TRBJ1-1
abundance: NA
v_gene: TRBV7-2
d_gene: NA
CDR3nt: TGTGCCAGCAGCTTAGCGTTAAGAGGGAACACTGAAGCTTTCTTT
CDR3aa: CASSLALRGNTEAFF

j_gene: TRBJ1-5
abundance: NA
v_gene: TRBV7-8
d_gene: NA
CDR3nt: TGTGCCAGCAGCACAGGGAGGGGCAATCAGCCCCAGCATTTT
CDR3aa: CASSTGRGNQPQHF

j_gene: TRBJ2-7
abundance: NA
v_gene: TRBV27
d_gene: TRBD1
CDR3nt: TGTGCCAGCCTTGGACAGGGGGCACAGCAGTACTTC
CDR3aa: CASLGQGAQQYF

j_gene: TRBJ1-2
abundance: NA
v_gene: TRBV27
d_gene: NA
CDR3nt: TGTGCCAGCAGTTTAATGCCTTCACAAATCTATGGCTACACCTTC
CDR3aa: CASSLMPSQIYGYTF

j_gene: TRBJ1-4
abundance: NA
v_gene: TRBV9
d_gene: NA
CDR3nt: TGTGCCAGCAGCTTACAGGGTAATGAAAAACTGTTTTTT
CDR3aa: CASSLQGNEKLFF

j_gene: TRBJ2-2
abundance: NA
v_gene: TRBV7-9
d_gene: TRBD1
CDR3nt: TGTGCCAGCAGGGGGACAGGGACCCACACCGGGGAGCTGTTTTTT
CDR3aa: CASRGTGTHTGELFF

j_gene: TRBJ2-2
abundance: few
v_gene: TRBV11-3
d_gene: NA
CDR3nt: TGTGCCAGCAGCTTACGGGCAGGGTTACCCGGGGAGCTGTTTTTT
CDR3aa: CASSLRAGLPGELFF

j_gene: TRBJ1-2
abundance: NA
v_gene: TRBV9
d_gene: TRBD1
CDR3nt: TGTGCCAGCAGCGACCTAGGACAGGGGTTCTATGGCTACACCTTC
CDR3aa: CASSDLGQGFYGYTF

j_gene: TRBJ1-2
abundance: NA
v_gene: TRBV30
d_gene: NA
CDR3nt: TGTGCCTGGAGAGGTCCAGGCCAGGCCTTCTATGGCTACACCTTC
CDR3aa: CAWRGPGQAFYGYTF

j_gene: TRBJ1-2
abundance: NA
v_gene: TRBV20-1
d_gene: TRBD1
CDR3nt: TGCAGTGCTAGTGGGGACAGTCGTCAAGGCTACACCTTC
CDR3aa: CSASGDSRQGYTF

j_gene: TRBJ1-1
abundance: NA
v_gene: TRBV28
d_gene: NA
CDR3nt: TGTGCCAGCAGTCCCGGGAGGGCCCGTAACACTGAAGCTTTCTTT
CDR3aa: CASSPGRARNTEAFF

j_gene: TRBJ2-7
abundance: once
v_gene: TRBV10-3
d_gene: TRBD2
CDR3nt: TGTGCCATCAGTGAGTCGGCGGGGGGGACCTACGAGCAGTACTTC
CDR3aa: CAISESAGGTYEQYF

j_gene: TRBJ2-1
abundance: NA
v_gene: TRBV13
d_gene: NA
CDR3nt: TGTGCCAGCAGCTTCCCTGACAATGAGCAGTTCTTC
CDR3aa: CASSFPDNEQFF

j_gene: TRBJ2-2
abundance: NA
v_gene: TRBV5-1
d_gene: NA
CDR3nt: TGCGCCAGCAGCTTGGCTAGTCCTTACACCGGGGAGCTGTTTTTT
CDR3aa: CASSLASPYTGELFF

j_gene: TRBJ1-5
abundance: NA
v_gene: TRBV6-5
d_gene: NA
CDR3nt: TGTGCCAGCAGTTCCACAGGACGCAATCAGCCCCAGCATTTT
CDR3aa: CASSSTGRNQPQHF

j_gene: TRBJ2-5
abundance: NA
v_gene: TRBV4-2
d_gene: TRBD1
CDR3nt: TGTGCCAGCAGCCAAGGGACAGGGGGTGAGACCCAGTACTTC
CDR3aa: CASSQGTGGETQYF

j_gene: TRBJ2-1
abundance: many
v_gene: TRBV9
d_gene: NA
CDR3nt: TGTGCCAGCAGCGTAGAGATGATGGCTGAGCAGTTCTTC
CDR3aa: CASSVEMMAEQFF

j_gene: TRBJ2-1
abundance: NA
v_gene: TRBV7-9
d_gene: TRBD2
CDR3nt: TGTGCCAGCAGCTCCCTCACCCGACTAGCGGGGGGCAATGAGCAGTTCTTC
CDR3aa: CASSSLTRLAGGNEQFF

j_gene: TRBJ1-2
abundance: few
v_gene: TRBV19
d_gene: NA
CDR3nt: TGTGCCAGTAGTATAAGTGGATCCACGGGAACCAACTATGGCTACACCTTC
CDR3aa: CASSISGSTGTNYGYTF

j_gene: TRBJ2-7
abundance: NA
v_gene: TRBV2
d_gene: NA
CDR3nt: TGTGCCAGCACCGGGACACCCAGCTCCTACGAGCAGTACTTC
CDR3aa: CASTGTPSSYEQYF

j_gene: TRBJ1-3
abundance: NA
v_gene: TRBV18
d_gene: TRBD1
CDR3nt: TGTGCCAGCTCACCTAACCAGGGGGACTCTGGAAACACCATATATTTT
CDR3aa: CASSPNQGDSGNTIYF

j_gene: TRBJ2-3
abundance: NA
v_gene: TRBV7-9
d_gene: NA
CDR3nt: TGTGCCAGCAGCTTAGGAGCTAGCACAGATACGCAGTATTTT
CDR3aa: CASSLGASTDTQYF

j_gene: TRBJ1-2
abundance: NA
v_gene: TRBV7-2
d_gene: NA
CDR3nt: TGTGCCAGCAGCTTAAACGCAGGGCCAGGGTTGTATGGCTACACCTTC
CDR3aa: CASSLNAGPGLYGYTF

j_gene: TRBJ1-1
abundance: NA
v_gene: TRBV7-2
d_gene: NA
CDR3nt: TGTGCCAGCAGCTTATCAGGTTTTGTAGCTTTCTTT
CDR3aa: CASSLSGFVAFF

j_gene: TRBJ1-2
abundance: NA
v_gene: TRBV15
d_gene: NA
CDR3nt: TGTGCCACCAGCAGAGCGTCAGGAACTAACTATGGCTACACCTTC
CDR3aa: CATSRASGTNYGYTF

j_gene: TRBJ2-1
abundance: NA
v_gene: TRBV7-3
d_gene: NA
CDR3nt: TGTGCCAGCAGTCCTAGCCTAGCGAGCTACAATGAGCAGTTCTTC
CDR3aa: CASSPSLASYNEQFF